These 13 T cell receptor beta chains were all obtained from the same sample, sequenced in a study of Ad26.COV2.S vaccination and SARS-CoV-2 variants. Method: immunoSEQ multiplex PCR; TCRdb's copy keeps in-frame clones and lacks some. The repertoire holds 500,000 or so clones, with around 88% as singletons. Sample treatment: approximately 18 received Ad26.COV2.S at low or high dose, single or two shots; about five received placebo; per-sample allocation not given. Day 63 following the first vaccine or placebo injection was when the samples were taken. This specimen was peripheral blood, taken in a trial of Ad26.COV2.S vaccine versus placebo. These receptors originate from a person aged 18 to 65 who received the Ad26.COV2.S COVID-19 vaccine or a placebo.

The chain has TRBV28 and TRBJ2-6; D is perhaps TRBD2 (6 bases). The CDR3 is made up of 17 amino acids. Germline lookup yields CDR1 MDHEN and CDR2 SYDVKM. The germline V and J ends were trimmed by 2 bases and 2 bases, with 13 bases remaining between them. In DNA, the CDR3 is TGTGCCAGCAGTTTAGGGGGTGGGGAGGCTGGGGCCAACGTCCTGACTTTC. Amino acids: CASSLGGGEAGANVLTF.

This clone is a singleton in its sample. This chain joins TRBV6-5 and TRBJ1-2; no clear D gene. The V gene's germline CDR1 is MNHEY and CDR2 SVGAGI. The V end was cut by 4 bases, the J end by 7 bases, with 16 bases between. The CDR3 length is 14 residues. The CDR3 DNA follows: TGTGCCAGCAGTTGGCTCGGGGATAGTGGTGGCTACACCTTC. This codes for CASSWLGDSGGYTF.

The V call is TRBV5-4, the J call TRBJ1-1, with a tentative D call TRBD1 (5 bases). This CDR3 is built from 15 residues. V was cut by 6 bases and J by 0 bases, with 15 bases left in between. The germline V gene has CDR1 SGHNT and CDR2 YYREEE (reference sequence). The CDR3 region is CASNDVGRLNTEAFF. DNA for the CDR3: TGTGCCAGCAACGATGTGGGGCGACTGAACACTGAAGCTTTCTTT.

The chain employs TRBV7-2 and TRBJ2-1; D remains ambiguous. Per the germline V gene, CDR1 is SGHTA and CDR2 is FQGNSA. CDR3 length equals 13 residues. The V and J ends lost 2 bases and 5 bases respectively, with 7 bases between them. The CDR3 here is CASSLFPDNEQFF. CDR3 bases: TGTGCCAGCAGCTTATTCCCAGACAATGAGCAGTTCTTC. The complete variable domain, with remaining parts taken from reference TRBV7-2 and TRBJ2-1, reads GAGVSQSPSNKVTEKGKDVELRCDPISGHTALYWYRQSLGQGLEFLIYFQGNSAPDKSGLPSDRFSAERTGGSVSTLTIQRTQQEDSAVYLCASSLFPDNEQFFGPGTRLTVL.

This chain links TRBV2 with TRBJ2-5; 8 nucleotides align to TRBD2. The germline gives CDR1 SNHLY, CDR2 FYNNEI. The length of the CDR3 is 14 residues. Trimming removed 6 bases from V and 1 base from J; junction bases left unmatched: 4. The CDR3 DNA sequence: TGTGCCAGCAGGCTACTAGCGGCCCAAGAGACCCAGTACTTC. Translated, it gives CASRLLAAQETQYF.

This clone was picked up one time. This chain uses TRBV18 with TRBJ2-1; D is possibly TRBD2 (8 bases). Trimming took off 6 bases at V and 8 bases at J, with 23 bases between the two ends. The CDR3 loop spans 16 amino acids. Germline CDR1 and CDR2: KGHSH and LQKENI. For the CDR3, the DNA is TGTGCCAGCTCGCCGAGGGGGCTAGCGGGTGCGGATGAGCAGTTCTTC. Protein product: CASSPRGLAGADEQFF.

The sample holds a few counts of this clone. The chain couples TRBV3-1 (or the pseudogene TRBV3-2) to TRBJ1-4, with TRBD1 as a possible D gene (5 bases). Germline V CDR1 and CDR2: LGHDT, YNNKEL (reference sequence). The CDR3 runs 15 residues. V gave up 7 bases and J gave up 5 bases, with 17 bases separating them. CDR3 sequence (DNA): TGTGCCAGCACCGTGGGACTCCGAGGCAATGAAAAACTGTTTTTT. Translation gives CASTVGLRGNEKLFF.

The CDR3 region has the DNA TGTGCCAGCAGTCCTTCGTGGACAGGGTATCAGCCCCAGCATTTT. Residues: CASSPSWTGYQPQHF. The chain carries TRBV6-5 and TRBJ1-5, with 8 bases fitting TRBD1. V was pared by 5 bases and J by 5 bases, with 8 bases of the junction left unmatched. CDR3 size: 15 residues. The germline gives CDR1 MNHEY, CDR2 SVGAGI.

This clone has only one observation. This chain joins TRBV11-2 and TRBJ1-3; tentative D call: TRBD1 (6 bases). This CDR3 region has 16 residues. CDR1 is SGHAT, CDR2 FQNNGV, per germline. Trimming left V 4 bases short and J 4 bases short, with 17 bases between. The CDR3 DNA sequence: TGTGCCAGCAGCTCCTGGGGGCCCGTGTGGGGAAACACCATATATTTT. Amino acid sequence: CASSSWGPVWGNTIYF.

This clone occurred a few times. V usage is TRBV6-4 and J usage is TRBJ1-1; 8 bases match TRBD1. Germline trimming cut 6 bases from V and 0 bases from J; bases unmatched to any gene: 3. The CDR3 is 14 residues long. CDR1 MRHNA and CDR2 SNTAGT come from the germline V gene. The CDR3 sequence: CASRSTGVNTEAFF. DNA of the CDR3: TGTGCCAGCAGATCGACAGGGGTGAACACTGAAGCTTTCTTT.

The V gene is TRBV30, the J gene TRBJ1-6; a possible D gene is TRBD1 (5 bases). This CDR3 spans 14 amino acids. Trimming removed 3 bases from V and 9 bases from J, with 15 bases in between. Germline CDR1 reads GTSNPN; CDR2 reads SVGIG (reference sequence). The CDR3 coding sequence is TGTGCCTGGAGGGAAGGGGCGCAGGGTTCACCCCTCCACTTT. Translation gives CAWREGAQGSPLHF.

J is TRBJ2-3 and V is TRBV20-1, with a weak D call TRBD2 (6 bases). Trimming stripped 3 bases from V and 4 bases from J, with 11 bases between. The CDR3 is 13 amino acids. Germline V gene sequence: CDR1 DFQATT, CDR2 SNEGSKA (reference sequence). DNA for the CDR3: TGCAGTGCTAGTCCCGGGGAGGCAGATACGCAGTATTTT. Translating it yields CSASPGEADTQYF.

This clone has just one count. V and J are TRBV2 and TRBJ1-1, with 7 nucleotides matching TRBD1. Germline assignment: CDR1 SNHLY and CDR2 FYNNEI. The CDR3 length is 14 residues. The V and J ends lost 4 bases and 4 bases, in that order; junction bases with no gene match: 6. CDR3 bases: TGTGCCAGCAGTGGCTCAGGGGGGGTCACTGAAGCTTTCTTT. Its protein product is CASSGSGGVTEAFF.